The rows below give T cell receptor beta chains drawn from one sample of a study of cytomegalovirus exposure and HLA in healthy donors. Data came from immunoSEQ multiplex PCR; TCRdb stores just in-frame clones and leaves some out. The table lists over 110,000 clones, under 90% of them singletons, with approximately 2.4% in the top ten. The sequenced sample was PBMCs. All receptors come from a male donor in good health and CMV-seronegative. Both conserved end residues are part of each CDR3. D genes are given only for firm matches.

>.|TRBV4-1|TRBJ2-3
TGCGCCAGCAGCCAACGATCAGGGGTCACAGATACGCAGTATTTT
CASSQRSGVTDTQYF
>TRBD2|TRBV6-5|TRBJ2-7
TGTGCCAGCAGTTACTCGACGGCTAGCGGGAGCTACGAGCAGTACTTC
CASSYSTASGSYEQYF
>.|TRBV4-3|TRBJ2-7
TGCGCCAGCAGCCAAGATCCCATCTACGAGCAGTACTTC
CASSQDPIYEQYF
>TRBD1|TRBV2|TRBJ1-2
TGTGCCAGCAGTGATTGGGACAGGGGGATTGTAGGCTACACCTTC
CASSDWDRGIVGYTF
>TRBD2|TRBV9|TRBJ2-7
TGTGCCAGCAGCCCACAGATGCTAGCGGGATTTATCTACGAGCAGTACTTC
CASSPQMLAGFIYEQYF
>.|TRBV27|TRBJ1-5
TGTGCCAGCAGTTTAGGGGCAGGGTCTAGGAGCAATCAGCCCCAGCATTTT
CASSLGAGSRSNQPQHF
>TRBD1|TRBV5-1|TRBJ2-5
TGCGCCAGCAGCTTGTCTCCAGGGGGCCAAGAGACCCAGTACTTC
CASSLSPGGQETQYF
>.|TRBV29-1|TRBJ2-5
TGCGGCGTTGAAGACGAGGGAATAGAGACCCAGTACTTC
CGVEDEGIETQYF
>.|TRBV6-5|TRBJ2-1
TGTGCCAGCAGTTACTCCCGACTAGTCGAGGATGAGCAGTTCTTC
CASSYSRLVEDEQFF
>.|TRBV7-9|TRBJ2-1
TGTGCCAGCAGCTTAACAAGCTCCTACAATGAGCAGTTCTTC
CASSLTSSYNEQFF
>TRBD2|TRBV6-1|TRBJ2-3
TGTGCCAGCAGTGAAATAGATCCGACTAGCGGCACAGATACGCAGTATTTT
CASSEIDPTSGTDTQYF
>.|TRBV27|TRBJ2-7
TGTGCCAGCAGTACCGAGCTCGCCCTTTCCTACGAGCAGTACTTC
CASSTELALSYEQYF
>.|TRBV6-6|TRBJ1-1
TGTGCCAGCAGTTACGGGGAGCACACTGAAGCATTCTTT
CASSYGEHTEAFF
>.|TRBV28|TRBJ1-2
TGTGCCAGCAGTGCCCGACCGGGACTGGCAGGGGGCTACACCTTC
CASSARPGLAGGYTF
>TRBD2|TRBV28|TRBJ2-1
TGTGCCAGCTCCAACGAGGCGGGAGGGCAGTTCTTC
CASSNEAGGQFF